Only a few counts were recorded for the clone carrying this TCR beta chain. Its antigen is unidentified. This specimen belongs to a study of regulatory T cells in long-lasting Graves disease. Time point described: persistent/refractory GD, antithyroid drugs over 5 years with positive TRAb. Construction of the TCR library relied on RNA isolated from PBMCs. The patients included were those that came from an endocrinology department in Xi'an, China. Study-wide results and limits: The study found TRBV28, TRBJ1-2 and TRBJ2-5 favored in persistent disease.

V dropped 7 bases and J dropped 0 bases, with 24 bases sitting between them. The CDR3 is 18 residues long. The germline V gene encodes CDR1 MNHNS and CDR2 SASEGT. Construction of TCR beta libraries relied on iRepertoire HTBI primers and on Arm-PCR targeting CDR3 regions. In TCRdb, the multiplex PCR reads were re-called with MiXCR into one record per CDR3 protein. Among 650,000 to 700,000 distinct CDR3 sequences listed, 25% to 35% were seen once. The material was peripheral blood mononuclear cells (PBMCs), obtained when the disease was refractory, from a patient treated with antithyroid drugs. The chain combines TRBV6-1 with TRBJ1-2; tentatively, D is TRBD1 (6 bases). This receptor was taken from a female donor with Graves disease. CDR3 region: CASNPGGGKGLANYGYTF. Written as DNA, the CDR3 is TGTGCCAGCAACCCCGGAGGGGGAAAAGGGCTAGCTAACTATGGCTACACCTTC.